This T cell receptor (beta chain) was captured by sequencing in a study of shared clonotypes between healthy human individuals. Germline V gives CDR1 KGHSH, CDR2 LQKENI. The V gene end was trimmed by 1 base and the J gene end by 4 bases; junction bases not matched to a gene: 6. The CDR3 is 17 residues long. The study, taken as a whole, reports: Incompleteness in sorted-subset sequencing, despite large depth, was shown by rarefaction.

Concerning this clone itself: Its antigen is still unknown.

In the source study's methods: Junction-only immunoSEQ sequences carried no quality scores, so filtering differed. The data were produced by immunoSEQ multiplex PCR, yet TCRdb's version contains in-frame clones alone and is incomplete. V, J and clone size are taken as reported in that table, and D and trimming were inferred from the DNA itself. The sample comprises about 1,500,000 clones, roughly 96% of which are singletons, and 1% to 1.5% rests with the top ten. The origin of this receptor is a man aged 25-45 years in good health. The chain has TRBV18 and TRBJ2-1; 11 nucleotides line up with TRBD2. The specimen was naive CD4+ T cells sorted from blood. Regarding subset: CD45RA+ positively selected. The chain's CDR3 is CASSPQVLAGGYNEQFF. Written as DNA, the CDR3 is TGTGCCAGCTCACCACAGGTGCTAGCGGGAGGATACAATGAGCAGTTCTTC.